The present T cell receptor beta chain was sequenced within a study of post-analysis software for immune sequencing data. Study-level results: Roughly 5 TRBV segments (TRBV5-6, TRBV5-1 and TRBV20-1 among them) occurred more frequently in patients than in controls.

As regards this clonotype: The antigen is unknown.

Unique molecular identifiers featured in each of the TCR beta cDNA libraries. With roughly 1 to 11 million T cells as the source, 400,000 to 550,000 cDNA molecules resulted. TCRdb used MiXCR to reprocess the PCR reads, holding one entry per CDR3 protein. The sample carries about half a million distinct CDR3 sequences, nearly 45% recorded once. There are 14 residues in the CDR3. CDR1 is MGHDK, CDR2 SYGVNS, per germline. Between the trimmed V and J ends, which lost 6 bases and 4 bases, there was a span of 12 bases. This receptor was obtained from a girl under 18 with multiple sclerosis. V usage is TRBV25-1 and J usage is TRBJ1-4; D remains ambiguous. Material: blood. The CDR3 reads CASRAVGFNEKLFF. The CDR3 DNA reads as TGTGCCAGCAGGGCGGTGGGTTTTAATGAAAAACTGTTTTTT.